A selection of T cell receptor beta chains follows, all from one sample in a study of blood T cell repertoires in COVID-19. Here immunoSEQ multiplex PCR was the method, and the copy in TCRdb shows in-frame clones only, minus some. The data show around 45,000 clones, roughly 70% seen once. The sample was peripheral blood. Receptors were obtained from an elderly man with acute or convalescent COVID-19. The CDR3 runs from the conserved cysteine through the conserved F or W. Fields, in order: J gene, D gene, clone size, V gene, CDR3 protein, CDR3 DNA. D genes are given only for firm matches. Only some rows state a clone size, as once, few, many or a class for expanded clones.

J gene: TRBJ2-5; D gene: TRBD1; clone size: -; V gene: TRBV20-1; CDR3 protein: CSASGWDRGQETQYF; CDR3 DNA: TGCAGTGCTAGTGGGTGGGACAGGGGGCAAGAGACCCAGTACTTC
J gene: TRBJ1-6; D gene: -; clone size: -; V gene: TRBV2; CDR3 protein: CASSAPLLNSPLHF; CDR3 DNA: TGTGCCAGCAGTGCCCCCCTCCTGAATTCACCCCTCCACTTT
J gene: TRBJ1-2; D gene: TRBD1; clone size: -; V gene: TRBV3-1/TRBV3-2; CDR3 protein: CASSPRTGIQYGYTF; CDR3 DNA: TGTGCCAGCAGCCCTAGGACAGGGATTCAGTATGGCTACACCTTC
J gene: TRBJ2-1; D gene: TRBD2; clone size: few; V gene: TRBV15; CDR3 protein: CATERTSGAGSYNEQFF; CDR3 DNA: TGTGCCACCGAAAGGACTAGCGGTGCCGGGAGCTACAATGAGCAGTTCTTC
J gene: TRBJ1-4; D gene: -; clone size: few; V gene: TRBV5-1; CDR3 protein: CASSLGAFGEKLFF; CDR3 DNA: TGCGCCAGCAGCTTGGGGGCGTTCGGTGAAAAACTGTTTTTT
J gene: TRBJ2-3; D gene: -; clone size: -; V gene: TRBV6-5; CDR3 protein: CASGQGIADTQYF; CDR3 DNA: TGTGCCAGCGGGCAGGGGATAGCAGATACGCAGTATTTT
J gene: TRBJ2-5; D gene: -; clone size: -; V gene: TRBV7-9; CDR3 protein: CASSLAGVWETQYF; CDR3 DNA: TGTGCCAGCAGCTTAGCGGGAGTCTGGGAGACCCAGTACTTC
J gene: TRBJ2-5; D gene: -; clone size: -; V gene: TRBV5-5; CDR3 protein: CASSLPALAAQYF; CDR3 DNA: TGTGCCAGCAGCTTGCCGGCACTCGCGGCCCAGTACTTC
J gene: TRBJ1-1; D gene: TRBD1; clone size: -; V gene: TRBV2; CDR3 protein: CASSQGQGATEAFF; CDR3 DNA: TGTGCCAGCAGCCAGGGACAGGGGGCCACTGAAGCTTTCTTT
J gene: TRBJ1-1; D gene: TRBD1; clone size: once; V gene: TRBV5-1; CDR3 protein: CASLRQTGTGDTEAFF; CDR3 DNA: TGCGCCAGCCTGCGACAAACCGGGACAGGGGACACTGAAGCTTTCTTT
J gene: TRBJ2-7; D gene: -; clone size: once; V gene: TRBV5-6; CDR3 protein: CASSLGLAATYEQYF; CDR3 DNA: TGTGCCAGCAGCTTGGGGCTCGCCGCAACCTACGAGCAGTACTTC
J gene: TRBJ2-5; D gene: TRBD2; clone size: -; V gene: TRBV11-2; CDR3 protein: CASSGRGGELETQYF; CDR3 DNA: TGTGCCAGCAGCGGCCGGGGGGGAGAATTGGAGACCCAGTACTTC
J gene: TRBJ2-5; D gene: -; clone size: -; V gene: TRBV5-1; CDR3 protein: CASSLATAQETQYF; CDR3 DNA: TGCGCCAGCAGCTTGGCTACAGCCCAAGAGACCCAGTACTTC
J gene: TRBJ2-1; D gene: TRBD2; clone size: -; V gene: TRBV7-9; CDR3 protein: CASSLDGGGANEQFF; CDR3 DNA: TGTGCCAGCAGCCTAGACGGCGGGGGGGCCAATGAGCAGTTCTTC
J gene: TRBJ2-5; D gene: TRBD2; clone size: few; V gene: TRBV6-2/TRBV6-3; CDR3 protein: CASSHSGSQETQYF; CDR3 DNA: TGTGCCAGCAGCCATAGCGGGAGCCAAGAGACCCAGTACTTC
J gene: TRBJ1-4; D gene: -; clone size: -; V gene: TRBV4-3; CDR3 protein: CASSQEGAGYNEKLFF; CDR3 DNA: TGCGCCAGCAGCCAAGAGGGGGCAGGGTATAATGAAAAACTGTTTTTT
J gene: TRBJ1-4; D gene: TRBD1; clone size: few; V gene: TRBV7-2; CDR3 protein: CASSYETGANEKLFF; CDR3 DNA: TGTGCCAGCAGCTATGAGACAGGGGCTAATGAAAAACTGTTTTTT
J gene: TRBJ2-6; D gene: TRBD1; clone size: -; V gene: TRBV6-6; CDR3 protein: CASSRLTGDGSGANVLTF; CDR3 DNA: TGTGCCAGCAGTCGCTTGACAGGGGATGGCTCTGGGGCCAACGTCCTGACTTTC
J gene: TRBJ2-2; D gene: TRBD2; clone size: -; V gene: TRBV6-2/TRBV6-3; CDR3 protein: CASSSQGYLSVLAGNTGELFF; CDR3 DNA: TGTGCCAGCAGCTCCCAAGGTTACCTTTCTGTGCTAGCGGGGAACACCGGGGAGCTGTTTTTT
J gene: TRBJ2-1; D gene: TRBD1; clone size: -; V gene: TRBV11-3; CDR3 protein: CASSSGTGDANEQFF; CDR3 DNA: TGTGCCAGCAGCTCAGGGACAGGGGATGCCAATGAGCAGTTCTTC
J gene: TRBJ1-2; D gene: -; clone size: -; V gene: TRBV21-1; CDR3 protein: CASTGTGKNYGYTF; CDR3 DNA: TGTGCCAGCACCGGGACAGGGAAAAACTATGGCTACACCTTC
J gene: TRBJ1-6; D gene: -; clone size: -; V gene: TRBV7-9; CDR3 protein: CASSPQGGGNSPLHF; CDR3 DNA: TGTGCCAGCAGCCCCCAGGGCGGGGGGAATTCACCCCTCCACTTT
J gene: TRBJ2-7; D gene: -; clone size: few; V gene: TRBV11-2; CDR3 protein: CASSLDPGQAYEQYF; CDR3 DNA: TGTGCCAGCAGCTTAGATCCGGGACAAGCGTACGAGCAGTACTTC
J gene: TRBJ1-2; D gene: -; clone size: -; V gene: TRBV7-2; CDR3 protein: CASSFEQRILRGYTF; CDR3 DNA: TGTGCCAGCAGCTTCGAACAAAGAATTCTTCGTGGCTACACCTTC
J gene: TRBJ2-1; D gene: -; clone size: -; V gene: TRBV12-3/TRBV12-4; CDR3 protein: CASSSDRGGEFF; CDR3 DNA: TGTGCCAGCAGTTCCGACAGGGGAGGGGAGTTCTTC
J gene: TRBJ2-2; D gene: TRBD2; clone size: once; V gene: TRBV6-2/TRBV6-3; CDR3 protein: CASNPGLAYTGELFF; CDR3 DNA: TGTGCCAGCAACCCGGGACTAGCATACACCGGGGAGCTGTTTTTT
J gene: TRBJ2-1; D gene: -; clone size: -; V gene: TRBV11-2; CDR3 protein: CASSLDRGNEQFF; CDR3 DNA: TGTGCCAGCAGCTTAGATCGGGGGAATGAGCAGTTCTTC
J gene: TRBJ1-1; D gene: -; clone size: -; V gene: TRBV6-1; CDR3 protein: CASSERVISEAFF; CDR3 DNA: TGTGCCAGCAGTGAGAGGGTTATTTCTGAAGCTTTCTTT
J gene: TRBJ2-5; D gene: -; clone size: -; V gene: TRBV11-3; CDR3 protein: CASSLEAGETQYF; CDR3 DNA: TGTGCCAGCAGCTTAGAGGCGGGAGAGACCCAGTACTTC
J gene: TRBJ1-1; D gene: -; clone size: -; V gene: TRBV12-3/TRBV12-4; CDR3 protein: CASTIGQGTEAFF; CDR3 DNA: TGTGCCAGCACTATAGGGCAGGGAACTGAAGCTTTCTTT
J gene: TRBJ2-7; D gene: -; clone size: -; V gene: TRBV7-2; CDR3 protein: CASATPGSYEQYF; CDR3 DNA: TGTGCCAGCGCAACCCCAGGGTCCTACGAGCAGTACTTC
J gene: TRBJ2-7; D gene: TRBD1; clone size: -; V gene: TRBV2; CDR3 protein: CASSSGTVPYEQYF; CDR3 DNA: TGTGCCAGCAGCTCCGGGACAGTACCCTACGAGCAGTACTTC
J gene: TRBJ2-5; D gene: TRBD2; clone size: -; V gene: TRBV5-6; CDR3 protein: CASSLRRGAGETQYF; CDR3 DNA: TGTGCCAGCAGCTTGAGGCGGGGGGCGGGGGAGACCCAGTACTTC
J gene: TRBJ1-2; D gene: -; clone size: -; V gene: TRBV6-6; CDR3 protein: CASSYFDSWGYGYTF; CDR3 DNA: TGTGCCAGCAGTTACTTCGACAGTTGGGGCTATGGCTACACCTTC
J gene: TRBJ1-2; D gene: TRBD1; clone size: -; V gene: TRBV7-2; CDR3 protein: CASSLVGGRVDYGYTF; CDR3 DNA: TGTGCCAGCAGCTTAGTAGGGGGCAGGGTGGACTATGGCTACACCTTC
J gene: TRBJ2-5; D gene: TRBD2; clone size: -; V gene: TRBV7-2; CDR3 protein: CASSPAGDRDQYF; CDR3 DNA: TGTGCCAGCAGCCCCGCGGGGGACCGGGACCAGTACTTC
J gene: TRBJ2-1; D gene: -; clone size: few; V gene: TRBV3-1/TRBV3-2; CDR3 protein: CASSQLLAKYNEQFF; CDR3 DNA: TGTGCCAGCAGCCAACTCCTGGCAAAGTACAATGAGCAGTTCTTC
J gene: TRBJ2-2; D gene: TRBD1; clone size: -; V gene: TRBV7-8; CDR3 protein: CASSFRRDRRTGELFF; CDR3 DNA: TGTGCCAGCAGCTTCCGCCGGGACAGGAGGACCGGGGAGCTGTTTTTT
J gene: TRBJ2-1; D gene: -; clone size: -; V gene: TRBV11-2; CDR3 protein: CASSPRDSSDNEQFF; CDR3 DNA: TGTGCCAGCAGCCCCCGGGACTCGTCGGACAATGAGCAGTTCTTC
J gene: TRBJ1-6; D gene: -; clone size: few; V gene: TRBV10-1; CDR3 protein: CASTSGHLNSPLHF; CDR3 DNA: TGCGCCAGCACCTCGGGACACTTGAATTCACCCCTCCACTTT
J gene: TRBJ1-1; D gene: -; clone size: -; V gene: TRBV19; CDR3 protein: CASSDPGTWNTEAFF; CDR3 DNA: TGTGCCAGTAGTGACCCGGGGACATGGAACACTGAAGCTTTCTTT
J gene: TRBJ1-5; D gene: -; clone size: -; V gene: TRBV20-1; CDR3 protein: CSASQGTESNQPQHF; CDR3 DNA: TGCAGTGCTAGTCAGGGGACGGAGAGCAATCAGCCCCAGCATTTT
J gene: TRBJ1-4; D gene: TRBD1; clone size: -; V gene: TRBV7-9; CDR3 protein: CASSSQTGSLEKLFF; CDR3 DNA: TGTGCCAGCAGCTCTCAGACAGGGTCGTTGGAAAAACTGTTTTTT